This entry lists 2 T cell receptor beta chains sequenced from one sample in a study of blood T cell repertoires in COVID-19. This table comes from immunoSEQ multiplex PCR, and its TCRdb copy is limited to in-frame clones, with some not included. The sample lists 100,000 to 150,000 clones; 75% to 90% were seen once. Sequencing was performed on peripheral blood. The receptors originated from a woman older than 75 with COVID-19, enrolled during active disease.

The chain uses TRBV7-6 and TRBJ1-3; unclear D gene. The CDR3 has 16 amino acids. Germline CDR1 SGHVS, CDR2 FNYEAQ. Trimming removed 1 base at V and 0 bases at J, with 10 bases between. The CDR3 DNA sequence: TGTGCCAGCAGCTTAGTCGGGGATTCCTCTGGAAACACCATATATTTT. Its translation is CASSLVGDSSGNTIYF.

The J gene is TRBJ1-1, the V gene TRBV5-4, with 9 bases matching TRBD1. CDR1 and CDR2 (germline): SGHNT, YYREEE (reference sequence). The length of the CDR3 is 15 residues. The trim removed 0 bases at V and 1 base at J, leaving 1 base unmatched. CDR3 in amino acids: CASSLGGQGNTEAFF. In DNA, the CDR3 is TGTGCCAGCAGCTTGGGGGGACAGGGGAACACTGAAGCTTTCTTT.